This T cell receptor beta chain was recovered during a study of cytomegalovirus exposure and HLA in healthy donors. Across the study: Of all 400 or so donors who were genotyped, about 80% belonged to the Caucasian-associated ancestry cluster. Findings of the study overall: There were around 160 TCR beta chains listed as cytomegalovirus-associated. A later analysis, which compared TCR beta chains of equal frequency, found the HLA-associated ones more clonally expanded.

To note about this clone: Its matching antigen is unknown.

The CDR3 runs to 16 residues. Germline V CDR1 and CDR2: SEHNR, FQNEAQ (reference sequence). J lost 4 bases, V lost 0 bases, and 2 bases had no gene match. The PCR used 60 Vbeta and 13 Jbeta primers. Here immunoSEQ multiplex PCR was the method, and the copy in TCRdb shows in-frame clones only, minus some. The table includes 55,000 to 70,000 clones, about four fifths detected once. The receptor was isolated from a woman in her twenties or thirties in good health and CMV-seronegative. The gene calls are TRBV7-9 and TRBJ2-2, with 10 bases aligning to TRBD1. Source material: PBMCs. The CDR3: CASSLAGQGSTGELFF. The CDR3 region has the DNA TGTGCCAGCAGCTTAGCGGGACAGGGGAGCACCGGGGAGCTGTTTTTT.